Detailed here is one TCR beta chain. This sample is part of a study of identical twins. Germline loops: CDR1 SGHDN, CDR2 FVKESK. The CDR3 loop spans 18 amino acids. V lost 0 bases, J lost 7 bases, and 11 bases stayed unmatched. TCRdb passed the 5' RACE reads through MiXCR, listing each CDR3 protein once. This repertoire shows 210,000 or so distinct CDR3 sequences, 7.5% found once; its top ten account for around 2.1%. This sample was also put to use in a study of yellow fever vaccine responses in identical twins.

Sequences were obtained from memory (CD45RO+) T cells sorted from blood. The sequence was collected from a woman aged 18-29 years in good health. The chain carries TRBV14 and TRBJ1-6; TRBD1 matches at 8 bases. CDR3 coding DNA: TGTGCCAGCAGCCAAGATCCAAGGAGACAGGGGTACAATTCACCCCTCCACTTT. Translating gives CASSQDPRRQGYNSPLHF.